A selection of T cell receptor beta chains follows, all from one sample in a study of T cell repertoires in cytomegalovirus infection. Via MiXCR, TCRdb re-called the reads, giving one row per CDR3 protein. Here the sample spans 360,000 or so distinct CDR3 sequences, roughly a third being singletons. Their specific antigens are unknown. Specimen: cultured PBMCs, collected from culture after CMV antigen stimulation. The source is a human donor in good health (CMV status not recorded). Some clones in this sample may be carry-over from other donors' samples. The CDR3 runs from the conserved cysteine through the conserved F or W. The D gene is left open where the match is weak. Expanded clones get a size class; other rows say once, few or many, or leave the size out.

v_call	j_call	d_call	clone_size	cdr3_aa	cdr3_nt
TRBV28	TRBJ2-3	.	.	CASSIPGRSGTDTQYF	TGTGCCAGCAGTATTCCAGGGAGATCTGGCACAGATACGCAGTATTTT
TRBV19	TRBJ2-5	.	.	CASSISVDRETQYF	TGTGCCAGTAGTATCTCGGTGGATCGGGAGACCCAGTACTTC
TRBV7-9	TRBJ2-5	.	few	CASSRLGGQQETQYF	TGTGCCAGCAGTCGGCTTGGGGGGCAACAAGAGACCCAGTACTTC
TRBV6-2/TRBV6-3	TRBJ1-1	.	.	CASSYLESRRSSNTEAFF	TGTGCCAGCAGTTACCTAGAATCCCGGCGGTCTAGTAACACTGAAGCTTTCTTT
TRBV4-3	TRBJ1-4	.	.	CASSQGGQPLNEKLFF	TGCGCCAGCAGCCAAGGGGGACAACCTTTAAATGAAAAACTGTTTTTT
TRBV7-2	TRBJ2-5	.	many	CASSRSARYQETQYF	TGTGCCAGCAGCCGAAGCGCGCGGTACCAAGAGACCCAGTACTTC
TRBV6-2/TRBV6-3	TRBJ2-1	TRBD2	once	CASRRGTSGDNEQFF	TGTGCCAGCCGACGCGGGACTAGCGGAGACAATGAGCAGTTCTTC
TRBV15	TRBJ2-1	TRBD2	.	CATSTLPGTSVHEQFF	TGTGCCACCAGCACCCTCCCCGGGACTAGCGTCCATGAGCAGTTCTTC
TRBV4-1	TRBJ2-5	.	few	CASSQAGGFQETQYF	TGCGCCAGCAGCCAAGCTGGGGGATTCCAAGAGACCCAGTACTTC
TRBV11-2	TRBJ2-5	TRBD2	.	CASSRGLAPLQETQYF	TGTGCCAGCAGCAGAGGACTAGCGCCCCTCCAAGAGACCCAGTACTTC
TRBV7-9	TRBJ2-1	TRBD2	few	CASSRSGTSGRDSYNEQFF	TGTGCCAGCAGCCGATCCGGGACTAGCGGGAGAGACTCCTACAATGAGCAGTTCTTC
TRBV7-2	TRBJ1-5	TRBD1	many	CASSFRDRYSNQPQHF	TGTGCCAGCAGCTTCCGGGACAGATATAGCAATCAGCCCCAGCATTTT
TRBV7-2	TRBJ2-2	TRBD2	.	CASSAGRTGELFF	TGTGCCAGCAGCGCCGGGAGGACCGGGGAGCTGTTTTTT
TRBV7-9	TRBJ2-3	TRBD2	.	CASSLHPIAGEDPTQYF	TGTGCCAGCAGCTTACATCCGATAGCGGGAGAGGATCCCACGCAGTATTTT
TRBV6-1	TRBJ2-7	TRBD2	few	CASRTTASGISYEQYF	TGTGCCAGCAGGACTACCGCTAGCGGGATTAGCTACGAGCAGTACTTC
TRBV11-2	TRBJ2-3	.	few	CASTPDSTDTQYF	TGTGCCAGCACCCCAGACAGCACAGATACGCAGTATTTT
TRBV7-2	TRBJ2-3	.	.	CASSPRKTTDTQYF	TGTGCCAGCAGCCCTAGGAAGACCACAGATACGCAGTATTTT
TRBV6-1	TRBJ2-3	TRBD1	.	CASSPGTEEDTQYF	TGTGCCAGCAGTCCCGGGACAGAGGAAGATACGCAGTATTTT
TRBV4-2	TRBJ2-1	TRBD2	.	CASSHPAGEQFF	TGTGCCAGCAGCCATCCAGCGGGAGAGCAGTTCTTC
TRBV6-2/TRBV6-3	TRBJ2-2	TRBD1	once	CASRPGTGNTGELFF	TGTGCCAGCAGACCCGGGACAGGGAACACCGGGGAGCTGTTTTTT
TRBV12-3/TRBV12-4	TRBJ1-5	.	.	CASSLIGYQPQHF	TGTGCCAGCAGTTTAATCGGGTATCAGCCCCAGCATTTT
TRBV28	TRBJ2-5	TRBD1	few	CASSLPGQGVETQYF	TGTGCCAGCAGTTTGCCGGGACAGGGGGTTGAGACCCAGTACTTC
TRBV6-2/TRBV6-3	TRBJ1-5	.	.	CASSYSQEGYQPQHF	TGTGCCAGCAGTTACTCACAGGAAGGGTATCAGCCCCAGCATTTT
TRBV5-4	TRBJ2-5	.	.	CASSLRTVQETQYF	TGTGCCAGCAGCTTGAGGACAGTCCAAGAGACCCAGTACTTC
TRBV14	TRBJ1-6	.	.	CASSQGTETYNSPLHF	TGTGCCAGCAGCCAAGGGACCGAGACCTATAATTCACCCCTCCACTTT
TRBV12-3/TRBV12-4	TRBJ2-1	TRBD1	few	CASSLGWTGKVNEQFF	TGTGCCAGCAGTCTGGGGTGGACAGGGAAGGTCAATGAGCAGTTCTTC
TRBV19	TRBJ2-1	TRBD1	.	CASTGGTGHNEQFF	TGTGCCAGTACAGGCGGGACAGGCCACAATGAGCAGTTCTTC
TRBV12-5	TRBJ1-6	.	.	CASGLSSPVNSPLHF	TGTGCTAGTGGTTTATCATCCCCAGTAAATTCACCCCTCCACTTT
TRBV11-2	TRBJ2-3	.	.	CASSLGSVMSTDAQYF	TGTGCCAGCAGCTTAGGATCAGTAATGAGCACAGATGCGCAGTATTTT
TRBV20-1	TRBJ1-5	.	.	CSARVPGPSNQPQHF	TGCAGTGCTAGAGTTCCAGGCCCCAGCAATCAGCCCCAGCATTTT
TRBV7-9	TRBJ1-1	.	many	CASSLRPSGNRNTEAFF	TGTGCCAGCAGCCTTAGGCCCTCAGGGAACCGGAACACTGAAGCTTTCTTT
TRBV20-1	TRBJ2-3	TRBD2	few	CSAGLAGGNTDTQYF	TGCAGTGCAGGACTAGCGGGGGGCAACACAGATACGCAGTATTTT
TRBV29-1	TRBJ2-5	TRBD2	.	CSVEQSGTSGREPQETQYF	TGCAGCGTTGAACAATCCGGGACTAGCGGGAGGGAACCTCAAGAGACCCAGTACTTC
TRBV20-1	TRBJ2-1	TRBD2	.	CSARVRGLAGGVYNEQFF	TGCAGTGCTAGAGTCAGGGGACTAGCGGGAGGTGTTTACAATGAGCAGTTCTTC
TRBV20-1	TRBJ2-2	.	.	CSAGLGGAVGELFF	TGCAGTGCCGGTCTGGGGGGGGCCGTCGGGGAGCTGTTTTTT
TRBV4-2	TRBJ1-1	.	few	CASSLSASQNTEAFF	TGTGCCAGCAGCCTATCAGCCTCCCAAAACACTGAAGCTTTCTTT
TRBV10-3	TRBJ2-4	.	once	CAISDGQPDIQYF	TGTGCCATCAGTGATGGACAGCCGGACATTCAGTACTTC
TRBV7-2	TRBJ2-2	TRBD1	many	CASSSDRAGELFF	TGTGCCAGCAGCTCGGACAGGGCCGGGGAGCTGTTTTTT
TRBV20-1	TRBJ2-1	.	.	CSAGGRSSYNEQFF	TGCAGTGCCGGAGGGAGGAGCTCCTACAATGAGCAGTTCTTC
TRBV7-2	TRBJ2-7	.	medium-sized	CASSGRAGQTPLYEQYF	TGTGCCAGCAGCGGAAGGGCAGGACAGACGCCCCTCTACGAGCAGTACTTC
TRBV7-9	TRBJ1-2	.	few	CASSLRGSSYYGYTF	TGTGCCAGCAGCTTAAGGGGCAGCTCCTACTATGGCTACACCTTC
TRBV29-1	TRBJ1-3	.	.	CGVSLAGGNTIYF	TGCGGCGTCTCCCTGGCAGGCGGAAACACCATATATTTT
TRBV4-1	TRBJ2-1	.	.	CASNSKGSGVEQFF	TGCGCCAGCAACTCCAAGGGATCAGGGGTCGAGCAGTTCTTC
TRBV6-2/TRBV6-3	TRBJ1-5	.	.	CASSYRRPALYSNQPQHF	TGTGCCAGCAGTTACCGCCGACCGGCACTGTATAGCAATCAGCCCCAGCATTTT
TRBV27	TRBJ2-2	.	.	CASKMNTGELFF	TGTGCCAGCAAAATGAACACCGGGGAGCTGTTTTTT
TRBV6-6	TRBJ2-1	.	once	CASIPTGRAYNEQFF	TGTGCCAGCATTCCGACAGGGAGGGCCTACAATGAGCAGTTCTTC
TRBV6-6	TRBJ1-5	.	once	CASSFLSNQPQHF	TGTGCCAGCAGTTTTCTTAGCAATCAGCCCCAGCATTTT
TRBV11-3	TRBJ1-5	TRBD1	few	CASSSGGQGRYNQPQHF	TGTGCCAGCAGCTCAGGGGGTCAGGGGCGTTATAATCAGCCCCAGCATTTT
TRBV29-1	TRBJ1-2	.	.	CSVDDRSATIYGYTF	TGCAGCGTTGATGACAGGTCCGCCACGATCTATGGCTACACCTTC